This T cell receptor (beta chain) was captured in a study of blood T cell repertoires in COVID-19. Study context: Italy, Spain and the United States were the sources of the convalescent and acute COVID-19 samples. The analysed material was cDNA or gDNA that came from T cells, B-cell-depleted T cells, or PBMCs.

This CDR3 region has 16 residues. J gave up 0 bases and V 1 base, and 1 base lay outside the gene matches. Germline V gene lookup returns CDR1 LGHDT and CDR2 YNNKEL (reference sequence). Study processing details: Amplification with reference gene primers provided the estimates of nucleated cell counts. The table came from immunoSEQ multiplex PCR; TCRdb's copy has only in-frame clones and leaves some out. The DNA was the basis for D and trimming; V, J and clone size are from that table. The sample holds 89,000 or so clones, 90% to 95% seen once. Note on this clone: Other DNA sequences in the sample encode the same CDR3.

Source material: peripheral blood. J is TRBJ2-1 and V is TRBV3-1 (or the pseudogene TRBV3-2); TRBD2 matches 9 bases. This sequence was found in a human donor with active COVID-19. The donor label of this sample is uncertain. DNA for the CDR3: TGTGCCAGCAGCCAAGGAGCGGGGGGCTCCTACAATGAGCAGTTCTTC. This codes for CASSQGAGGSYNEQFF.